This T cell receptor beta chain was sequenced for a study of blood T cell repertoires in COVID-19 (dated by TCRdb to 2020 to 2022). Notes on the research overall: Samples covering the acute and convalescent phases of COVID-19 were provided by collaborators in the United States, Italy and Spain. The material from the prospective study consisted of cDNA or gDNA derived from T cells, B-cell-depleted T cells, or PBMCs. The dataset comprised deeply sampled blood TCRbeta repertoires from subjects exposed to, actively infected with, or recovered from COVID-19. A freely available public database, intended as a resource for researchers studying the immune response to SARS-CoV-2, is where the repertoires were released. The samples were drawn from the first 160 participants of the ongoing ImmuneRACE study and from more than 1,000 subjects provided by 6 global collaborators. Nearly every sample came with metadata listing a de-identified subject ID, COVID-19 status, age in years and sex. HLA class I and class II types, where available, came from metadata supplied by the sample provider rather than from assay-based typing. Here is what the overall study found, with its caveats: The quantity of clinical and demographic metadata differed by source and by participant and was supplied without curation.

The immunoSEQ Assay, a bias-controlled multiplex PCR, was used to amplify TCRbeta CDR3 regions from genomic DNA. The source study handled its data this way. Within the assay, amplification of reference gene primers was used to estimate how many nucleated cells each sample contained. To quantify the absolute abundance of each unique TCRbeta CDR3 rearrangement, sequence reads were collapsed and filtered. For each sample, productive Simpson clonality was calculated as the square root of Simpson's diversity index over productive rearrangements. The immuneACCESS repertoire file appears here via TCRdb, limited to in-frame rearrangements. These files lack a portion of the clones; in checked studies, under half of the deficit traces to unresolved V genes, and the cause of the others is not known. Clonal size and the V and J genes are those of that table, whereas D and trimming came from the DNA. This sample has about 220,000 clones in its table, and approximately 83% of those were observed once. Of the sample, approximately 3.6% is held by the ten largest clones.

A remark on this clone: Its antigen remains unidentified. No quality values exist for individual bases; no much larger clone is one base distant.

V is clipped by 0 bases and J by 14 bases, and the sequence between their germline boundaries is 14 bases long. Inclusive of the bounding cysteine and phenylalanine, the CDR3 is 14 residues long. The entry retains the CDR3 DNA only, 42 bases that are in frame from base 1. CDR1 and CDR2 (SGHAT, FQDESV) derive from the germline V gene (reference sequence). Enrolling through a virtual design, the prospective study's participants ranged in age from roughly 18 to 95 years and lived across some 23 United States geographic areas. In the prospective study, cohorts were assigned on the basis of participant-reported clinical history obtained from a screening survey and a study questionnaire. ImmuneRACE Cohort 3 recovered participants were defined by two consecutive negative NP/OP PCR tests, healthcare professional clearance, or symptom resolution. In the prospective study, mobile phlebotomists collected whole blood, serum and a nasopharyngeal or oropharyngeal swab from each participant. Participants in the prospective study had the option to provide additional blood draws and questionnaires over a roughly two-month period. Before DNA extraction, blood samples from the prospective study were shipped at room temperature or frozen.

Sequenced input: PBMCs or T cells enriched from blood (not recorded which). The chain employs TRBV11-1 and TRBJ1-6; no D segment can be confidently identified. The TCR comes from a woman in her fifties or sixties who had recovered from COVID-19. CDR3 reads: CASSLADLTGTLHF. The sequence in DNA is TGTGCCAGCAGCTTAGCGGACCTTACGGGAACCCTCCACTTT.